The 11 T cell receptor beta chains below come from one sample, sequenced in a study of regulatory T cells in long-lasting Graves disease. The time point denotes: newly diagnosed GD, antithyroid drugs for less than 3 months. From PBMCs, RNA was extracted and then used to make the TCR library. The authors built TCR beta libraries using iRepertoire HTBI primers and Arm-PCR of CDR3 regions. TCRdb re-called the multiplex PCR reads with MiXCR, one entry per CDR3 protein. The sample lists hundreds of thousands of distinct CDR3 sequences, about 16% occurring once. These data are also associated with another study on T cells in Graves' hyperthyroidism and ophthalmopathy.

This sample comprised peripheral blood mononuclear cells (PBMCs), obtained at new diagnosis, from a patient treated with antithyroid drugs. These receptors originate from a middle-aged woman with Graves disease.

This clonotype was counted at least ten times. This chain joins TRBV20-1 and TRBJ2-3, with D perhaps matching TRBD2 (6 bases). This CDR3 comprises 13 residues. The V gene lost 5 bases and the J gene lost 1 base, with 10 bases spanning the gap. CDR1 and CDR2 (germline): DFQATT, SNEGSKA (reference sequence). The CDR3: CSAGSGGTDTQYF. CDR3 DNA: TGCAGTGCTGGGTCGGGGGGCACAGATACGCAGTATTTT.

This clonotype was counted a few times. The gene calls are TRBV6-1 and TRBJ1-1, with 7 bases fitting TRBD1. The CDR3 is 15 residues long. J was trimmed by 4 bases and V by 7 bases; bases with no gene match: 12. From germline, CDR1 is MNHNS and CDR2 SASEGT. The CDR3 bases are TGTGCCAGCACTAGCCATAGACAGGGCGGCACTGAAGCTTTCTTT. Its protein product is CASTSHRQGGTEAFF.

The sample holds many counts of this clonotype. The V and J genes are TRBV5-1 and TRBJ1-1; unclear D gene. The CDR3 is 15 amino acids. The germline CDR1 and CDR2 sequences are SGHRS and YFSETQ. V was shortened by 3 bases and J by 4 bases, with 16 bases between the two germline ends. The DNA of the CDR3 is TGCGCCAGCAGCTGGACCCAACCAGGCGGCACTGAAGCTTTCTTT. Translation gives CASSWTQPGGTEAFF.

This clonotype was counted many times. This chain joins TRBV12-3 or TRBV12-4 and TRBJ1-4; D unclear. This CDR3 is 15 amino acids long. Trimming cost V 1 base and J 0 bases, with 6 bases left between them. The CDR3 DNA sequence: TGTGCCAGCAGTTTAGGGGTACCAACTAATGAAAAACTGTTTTTT. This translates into CASSLGVPTNEKLFF.

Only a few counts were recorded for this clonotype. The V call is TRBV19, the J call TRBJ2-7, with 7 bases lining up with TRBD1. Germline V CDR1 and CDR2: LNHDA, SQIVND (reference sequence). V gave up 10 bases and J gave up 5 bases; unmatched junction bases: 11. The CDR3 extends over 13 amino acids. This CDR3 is CATSGQPGHEQYF. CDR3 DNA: TGTGCCACCTCGGGACAGCCTGGACACGAGCAGTACTTC.

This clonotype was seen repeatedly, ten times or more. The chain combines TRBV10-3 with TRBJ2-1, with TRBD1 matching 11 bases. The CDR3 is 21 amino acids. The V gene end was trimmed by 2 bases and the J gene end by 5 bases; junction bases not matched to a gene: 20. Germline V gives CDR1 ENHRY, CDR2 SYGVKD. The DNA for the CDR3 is TGTGCCATCAGTGAGCCTGGCGGACAGGGGGCTCAGGGGTTCCATCACAATGAGCAGTTCTTC. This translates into CAISEPGGQGAQGFHHNEQFF.

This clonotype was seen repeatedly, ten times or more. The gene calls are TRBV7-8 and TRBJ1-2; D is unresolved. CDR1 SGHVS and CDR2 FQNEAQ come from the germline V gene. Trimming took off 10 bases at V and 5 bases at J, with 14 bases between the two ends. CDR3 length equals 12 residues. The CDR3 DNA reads TGTGCCACCAAGCGGAATTTTTATGGCTACACCTTC. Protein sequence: CATKRNFYGYTF. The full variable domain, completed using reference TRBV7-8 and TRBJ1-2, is GAGVSQSPRYKVAKRGQDVALRCDPISGHVSLFWYQQALGQGPEFLTYFQNEAQLDKSGLPSDRFFAERPEGSVSTLKIQRTQQEDSAVYLCATKRNFYGYTFGSGTRLTVV.

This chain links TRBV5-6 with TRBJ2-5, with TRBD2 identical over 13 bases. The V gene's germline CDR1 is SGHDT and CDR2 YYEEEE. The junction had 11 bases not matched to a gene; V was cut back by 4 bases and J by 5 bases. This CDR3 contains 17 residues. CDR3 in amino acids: CASSLSTSGGTLETQYF. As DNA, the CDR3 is TGTGCCAGCAGCCTGTCGACTAGCGGGGGGACTCTTGAGACCCAGTACTTC. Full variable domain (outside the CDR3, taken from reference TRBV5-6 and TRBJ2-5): DAGVTQSPTHLIKTRGQQVTLRCSPKSGHDTVSWYQQALGQGPQFIFQYYEEEERQRGNFPDRFSGHQFPNYSSELNVNALLLGDSALYLCASSLSTSGGTLETQYFGPGTRLLVL.

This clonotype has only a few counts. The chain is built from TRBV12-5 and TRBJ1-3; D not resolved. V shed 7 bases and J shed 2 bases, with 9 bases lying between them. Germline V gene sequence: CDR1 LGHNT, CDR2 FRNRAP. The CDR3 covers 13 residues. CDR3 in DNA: TGTGCTAGTGCAATCGGAACTGGAAACACCATATATTTT. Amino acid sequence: CASAIGTGNTIYF. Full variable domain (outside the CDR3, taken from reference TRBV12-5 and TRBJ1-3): DARVTQTPRHKVTEMGQEVTMRCQPILGHNTVFWYRQTMMQGLELLAYFRNRAPLDDSGMPKDRFSAEMPDATLATLKIQPSEPRDSAVYFCASAIGTGNTIYFGEGSWLTVV.

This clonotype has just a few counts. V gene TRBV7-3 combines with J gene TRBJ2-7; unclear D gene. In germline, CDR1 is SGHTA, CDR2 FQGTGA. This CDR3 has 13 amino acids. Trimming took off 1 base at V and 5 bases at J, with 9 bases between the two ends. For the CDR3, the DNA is TGTGCCAGCAGCTTAAGGCCAGCTGACGAGCAGTACTTC. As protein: CASSLRPADEQYF.

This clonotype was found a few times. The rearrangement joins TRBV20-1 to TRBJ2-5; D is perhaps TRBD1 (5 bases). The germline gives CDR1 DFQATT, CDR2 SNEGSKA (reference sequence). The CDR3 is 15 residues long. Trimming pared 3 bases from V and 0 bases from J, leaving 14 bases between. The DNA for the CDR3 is TGCAGTGCTAGCAGGGTACTCGAGTACCAAGAGACCCAGTACTTC. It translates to CSASRVLEYQETQYF.